This T cell receptor beta chain was sequenced during a study of T-cell memory formation after mild COVID-19 (dated by TCRdb to the early 2020s). Describing the broader study: TCR sequence clusters from the two donors were found to be largely donor specific. In two donors, T-cell clones that expanded and contracted after mild COVID-19 were tracked by sequencing TCRalpha and TCRbeta repertoires over time. The cohort was made up of two young adult volunteers, one female and one male, who were previously healthy.

The paper as a whole reports these results and caveats: Balanced CD4/CD8 phenotypes were observed for clones contracting from day 15 to 85, whereas a bias towards CD4+ was observed for a second wave of clones expanding from day 15 to 37. Some responding clones were detected in pre-infection memory, which suggested that pre-existing cross-reactive memory T cells had joined the SARS-CoV-2 response. Contracting CD4+ clones appeared mostly in the CM and EM memory subsets, whereas CD8+ clones were enriched in EMRA. The study included only a couple of mild cases, and larger cohorts that include severe cases with pre-infection samples were judged to be necessary. The second-wave clones that peaked on day 37 were not confirmed to be SARS-CoV-2 specific.

Concerning this clonotype itself: Its antigen remains unidentified. No quality values exist for individual bases; no much larger clone is one base distant.

Sequencing took place on an Illumina NovaSeq 6000. TCRalpha and TCRbeta cDNA libraries were constructed by 5'RACE with constant-segment primers, with sample barcodes and unique molecular identifiers being introduced. Trizol reagent was used to extract RNA from every sample. Libraries were amplified in two PCR steps, with a second sample barcode and Illumina TruSeq adapters added in the second step. Sequencing of the libraries was done on an Illumina NovaSeq, producing 2 x 150 bp paired-end reads. On the study's bioinformatics: With migec v1.2.7, reads were demultiplexed and then collapsed into UMI-guided consensus sequences. Using mixcr v2.1.11, UMI consensuses were aligned to TRA and TRB V and J templates and then assembled into clonotypes. Expanded or contracted clonotypes were those called significant by both edgeR and NoisET, with noise models trained on biological replicates. For edgeR calls, the thresholds were a false discovery rate-adjusted p below 0.01 and a log2 fold-change of 1. As an exploratory analysis of dynamics, max-normalized trajectories of the 1000 most abundant clonotypes were examined by PCA with hierarchical clustering. Separately sequenced CD4+ and CD8+ repertoires were used to assign the CD4 or CD8 phenotype of responding clones. TCRdb applied fastp at Q25 and MiXCR to the public reads, then kept only in-frame beta chains. Duplicate CDR3 protein sequences are folded into a single record with the most common DNA and genes. TCRdb, not the original authors, processed these V and J calls. This sample is represented by 100,000 to 150,000 distinct CDR3 sequences; approximately 16% of them were singletons. The ten most abundant clones make up approximately 15% of the sample.

For CDR1 and CDR2, the germline V gene lists MNHEY and SVGAGI. Cut back by 8 bases and 3 bases, the V and J ends lie 5 bases apart. Including the terminal cysteine and phenylalanine, the CDR3 comprises 11 residues. Only the CDR3 part of the read is kept: 33 bases, read in frame from the first base. Ficoll-Paque density gradient centrifugation was the method used to isolate PBMCs. This sequence was found in an adult woman who had mild COVID-19 (a few samples of this study predate the infection). The sample titles of this study are shuffled in the database, so cell type and time point are left out; the donor was told from shared clones. The sequence joins TRBV6-5 to TRBJ1-5; the D gene identity is not certain. Material for sequencing was PBMCs or a T cell subset sorted from them (not recorded which). The CDR3 reads CASGINQPQHF. The bases are TGTGCCAGCGGGATCAATCAGCCCCAGCATTTT.